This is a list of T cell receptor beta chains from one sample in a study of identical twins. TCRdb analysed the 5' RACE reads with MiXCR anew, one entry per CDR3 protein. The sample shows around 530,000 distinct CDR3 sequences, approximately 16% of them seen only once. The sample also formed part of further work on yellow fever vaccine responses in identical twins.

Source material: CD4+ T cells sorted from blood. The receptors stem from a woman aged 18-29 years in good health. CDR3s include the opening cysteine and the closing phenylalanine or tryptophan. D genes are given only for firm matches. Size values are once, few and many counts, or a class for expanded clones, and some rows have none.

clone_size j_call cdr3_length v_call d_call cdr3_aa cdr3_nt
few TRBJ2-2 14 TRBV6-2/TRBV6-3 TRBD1 CASRMTGFTGELFF TGTGCCAGCAGGATGACAGGGTTCACCGGGGAGCTGTTTTTT
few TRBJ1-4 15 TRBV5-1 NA CASSLSASTNEKLFF TGCGCCAGCAGCTTGTCAGCATCAACTAATGAAAAACTGTTTTTT
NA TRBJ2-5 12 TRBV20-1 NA CSASLSTETQYF TGCAGTGCTAGCCTCAGCACAGAGACCCAGTACTTC
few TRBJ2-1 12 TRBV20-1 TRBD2 CSATSGNNEQFF TGCAGTGCTACTAGCGGGAACAATGAGCAGTTCTTC
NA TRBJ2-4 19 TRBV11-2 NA CASSLEAGGQAPAKNIQYF TGTGCCAGCAGCTTAGAGGCTGGCGGTCAGGCTCCGGCCAAAAACATTCAGTACTTC
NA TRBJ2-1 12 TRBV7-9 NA CASSLGGVGQFF TGTGCCAGCAGCTTGGGGGGTGTTGGGCAGTTCTTC
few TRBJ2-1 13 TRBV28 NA CASRWSIFNEQFF TGTGCCAGCCGTTGGTCGATTTTCAATGAGCAGTTCTTC
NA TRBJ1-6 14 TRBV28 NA CASSLSGGHSPLHF TGTGCCAGCAGTTTATCCGGCGGCCATTCACCCCTCCACTTT
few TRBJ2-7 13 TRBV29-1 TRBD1 CSAEKGTGYEQYF TGCAGCGCTGAAAAAGGGACAGGGTACGAGCAGTACTTC
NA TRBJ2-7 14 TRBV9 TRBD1 CASSPRTGPYEQYF TGTGCCAGCAGTCCCAGGACAGGGCCCTACGAGCAGTACTTC
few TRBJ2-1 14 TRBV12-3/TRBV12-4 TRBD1 CASSPGTGGNEQFF TGTGCCAGCAGTCCCGGTACAGGGGGCAATGAGCAGTTCTTC
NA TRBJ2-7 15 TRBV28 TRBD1 CASSTAGTGFHEQYF TGTGCCAGCAGTACGGCCGGGACAGGGTTCCACGAGCAGTACTTC
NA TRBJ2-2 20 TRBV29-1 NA CSVDQVRAQKKFENTGELFF TGCAGCGTTGACCAGGTGCGGGCCCAAAAGAAGTTTGAGAATACCGGGGAGCTGTTTTTT
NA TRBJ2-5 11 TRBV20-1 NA CSAAWQETQYF TGCAGTGCCGCCTGGCAAGAGACCCAGTACTTC
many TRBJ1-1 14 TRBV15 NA CATSRINMNTEAFF TGTGCCACCAGCAGAATCAATATGAACACTGAAGCTTTCTTT
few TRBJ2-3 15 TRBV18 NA CASPRGHLGTDTQYF TGTGCCAGCCCCAGGGGACATCTAGGCACAGATACGCAGTATTTT
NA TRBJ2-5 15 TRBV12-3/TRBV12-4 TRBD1 CASSSAGTGGPTQYF TGTGCCAGCAGTTCGGCCGGGACAGGGGGACCGACCCAGTACTTC
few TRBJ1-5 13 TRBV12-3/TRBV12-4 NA CASSFEGYQPQHF TGTGCCAGCAGTTTTGAGGGTTACCAGCCCCAGCATTTT
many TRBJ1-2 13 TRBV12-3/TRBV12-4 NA CASSISGNYGYTF TGTGCCAGCAGTATATCCGGGAACTATGGCTACACCTTC
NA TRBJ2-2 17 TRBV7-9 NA CASSLIAMNLNTGELFF TGTGCCAGCAGCTTAATTGCGATGAACTTGAACACCGGGGAGCTGTTTTTT
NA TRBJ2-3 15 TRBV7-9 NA CASYPGPFSTDTQYF TGTGCCAGCTACCCGGGGCCCTTTAGCACAGATACGCAGTATTTT
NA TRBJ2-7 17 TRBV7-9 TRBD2 CASSLGAGGPSSYEQYF TGTGCCAGCAGCTTAGGCGCGGGAGGCCCGAGCTCCTACGAGCAGTACTTC
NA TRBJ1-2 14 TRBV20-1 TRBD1 CSAPTTGTEYGYTF TGCAGTGCACCTACCACCGGGACAGAATATGGCTACACCTTC
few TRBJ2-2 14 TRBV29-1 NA CSVEVAENTGELFF TGCAGCGTTGAAGTGGCAGAGAACACCGGGGAGCTGTTTTTT
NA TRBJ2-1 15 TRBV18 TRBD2 CASSPWAGGRDEQFF TGTGCCAGCTCACCCTGGGCGGGGGGCCGTGATGAGCAGTTCTTC
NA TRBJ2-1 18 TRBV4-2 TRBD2 CASSQARTSGTLYNEQFF TGTGCCAGCAGCCAAGCGAGGACTAGCGGGACCCTCTACAATGAGCAGTTCTTC
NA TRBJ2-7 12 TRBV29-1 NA CSVDDRPTGQYF TGCAGCGTTGACGATAGACCCACGGGGCAGTACTTC
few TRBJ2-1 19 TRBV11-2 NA CASSLVGSGSPLTNNEQFF TGTGCCAGCAGCTTAGTGGGCTCGGGTAGCCCACTAACAAACAATGAGCAGTTCTTC
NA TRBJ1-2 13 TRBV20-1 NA CSASDRNSYGYTF TGCAGTGCTAGCGACCGTAACTCCTATGGCTACACCTTC
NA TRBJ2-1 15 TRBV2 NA CASSEEESSYNEQFF TGTGCCAGCAGTGAGGAGGAAAGCTCCTACAATGAGCAGTTCTTC
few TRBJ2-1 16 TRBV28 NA CASSFAGTLSYNEQFF TGTGCCAGCAGTTTTGCCGGGACACTGTCCTACAATGAGCAGTTCTTC
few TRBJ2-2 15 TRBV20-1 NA CSAREGPKNTGELFF TGCAGTGCTAGAGAGGGGCCCAAGAACACCGGGGAGCTGTTTTTT
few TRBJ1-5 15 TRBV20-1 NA CSARDQDLASQPQHF TGCAGTGCTAGAGATCAAGACCTAGCTAGTCAGCCCCAGCATTTT
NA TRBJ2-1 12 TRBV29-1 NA CSVVSLTNEQFF TGCAGCGTTGTAAGTTTAACCAATGAGCAGTTCTTC
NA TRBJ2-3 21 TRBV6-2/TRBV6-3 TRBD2 CASSYRPPGLAGGSHTDTQYF TGTGCCAGCAGTTACAGGCCCCCGGGACTAGCGGGGGGTTCGCACACAGATACGCAGTATTTT
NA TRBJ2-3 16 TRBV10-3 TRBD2 CAISESAGSSADTQYF TGTGCCATCAGTGAGTCAGCGGGAAGCTCGGCAGATACGCAGTATTTT
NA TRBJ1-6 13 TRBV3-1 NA CASSQGTVPELHF TGTGCCAGCAGCCAAGGGACGGTCCCGGAACTCCACTTT
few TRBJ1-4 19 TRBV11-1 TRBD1 CASSFWTGGPLGPNEKLFF TGTGCCAGCAGCTTCTGGACAGGGGGGCCACTAGGGCCTAATGAAAAACTGTTTTTT
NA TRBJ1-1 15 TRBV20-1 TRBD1 CSAFPGGQVNTEAFF TGCAGTGCTTTTCCGGGGGGACAGGTGAACACTGAAGCTTTCTTT
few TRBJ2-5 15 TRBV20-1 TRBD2 CSASGGLAIQETQYF TGCAGTGCTAGTGGGGGACTAGCGATACAAGAGACCCAGTACTTC
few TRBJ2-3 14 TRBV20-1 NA CSARVGGHTDTQYF TGCAGTGCTAGAGTCGGGGGACACACAGATACGCAGTATTTT
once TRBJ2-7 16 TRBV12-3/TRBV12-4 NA CASRQMGGQVSYEQYF TGTGCCAGCAGGCAAATGGGAGGACAGGTCTCCTACGAGCAGTACTTC
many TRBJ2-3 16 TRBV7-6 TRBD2 CASSSQAGGYTDTQYF TGTGCCAGCAGCTCTCAAGCGGGGGGGTACACAGATACGCAGTATTTT
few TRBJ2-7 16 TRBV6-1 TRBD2 CASSELPSAGGREQYF TGTGCCAGCAGTGAATTGCCGTCGGCGGGAGGGCGGGAGCAGTACTTC
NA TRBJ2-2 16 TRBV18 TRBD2 CASSPLGLAITGELFF TGTGCCAGCTCACCACTTGGACTAGCGATCACCGGGGAGCTGTTTTTT
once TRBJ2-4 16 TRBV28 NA CASSTPGVSAKNIQYF TGTGCCAGCAGTACCCCGGGGGTATCGGCCAAAAACATTCAGTACTTC
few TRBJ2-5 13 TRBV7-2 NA CASSFTFSETQYF TGTGCCAGCAGCTTTACTTTCTCAGAGACCCAGTACTTC
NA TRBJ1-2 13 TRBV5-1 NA CASSLDVFDGYTF TGCGCCAGCAGCTTGGATGTTTTCGATGGCTACACCTTC
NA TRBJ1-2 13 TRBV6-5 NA CASSYSGVQGYTF TGTGCCAGCAGTTACTCGGGGGTTCAGGGCTACACCTTC
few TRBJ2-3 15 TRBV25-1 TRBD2 CASSGGLAAVDTQYF TGTGCCAGCAGTGGGGGACTAGCGGCTGTAGATACGCAGTATTTT
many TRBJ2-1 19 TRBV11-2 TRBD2 CASSLVPPTSGSSPNEQFF TGTGCCAGCAGCTTAGTTCCCCCTACTAGCGGTAGCTCTCCGAATGAGCAGTTCTTC
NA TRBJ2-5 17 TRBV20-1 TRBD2 CSARAGLAGGLQETQYF TGCAGTGCTAGAGCGGGACTAGCGGGAGGTCTCCAAGAGACCCAGTACTTC
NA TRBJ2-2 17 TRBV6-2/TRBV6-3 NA CASSYGGSRRASGELFF TGTGCCAGCAGTTATGGGGGTAGCAGGAGGGCCAGCGGGGAGCTGTTTTTT
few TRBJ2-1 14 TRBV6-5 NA CASSYSGRRGEQFF TGTGCCAGCAGTTACTCGGGGCGAAGGGGTGAGCAGTTCTTC
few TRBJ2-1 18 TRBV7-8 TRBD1 CASSLLQGSGTSYNEQFF TGTGCCAGCAGCTTACTACAGGGGTCTGGTACCTCCTACAATGAGCAGTTCTTC